This T cell receptor (beta chain) emerged from a study of blood T cell repertoires in COVID-19. Here immunoSEQ multiplex PCR was the method, and the copy in TCRdb shows in-frame clones only, minus some. The table has fewer than 250,000 clones, about 80% seen once. Trimming took 2 bases from V and 1 from J, leaving 8 bases between them. CDR1 is MNHEY and CDR2 is SVGAGI in the germline V gene. This CDR3 has 14 residues. The chain combines TRBV6-5 with TRBJ2-5, with D possibly being TRBD1 (6 bases). Material for sequencing was peripheral blood. The TCR originated in an elderly woman with acute or convalescent COVID-19. CDR3 DNA: TGTGCCAGCAGTTACCTGGACAGCCAAGAGACCCAGTACTTC. This translates into CASSYLDSQETQYF.